Following are 24 T cell receptor beta chains from one sample sequenced in a study of blood T cell repertoires in COVID-19. Sequencing used immunoSEQ multiplex PCR; TCRdb keeps in-frame clones, though not all of them. The sample holds about 170,000 clones, around 89% seen once. Sequencing used peripheral blood. These receptors all stem from a man aged 55 to 69 with acute or convalescent COVID-19.

The V and J genes are TRBV6-4 and TRBJ1-2; 9 nucleotides match TRBD1. The CDR3 length is 15 residues. CDR1 and CDR2 (germline): MRHNA, SNTAGT. V lost 6 bases and J lost 2; bases outside the gene matches: 7. The DNA for the CDR3 is TGTGCCAGCAGCCCAGAGGGACAGGGAAACTATGGCTACACCTTC. Its protein is CASSPEGQGNYGYTF.

This clone was seen only once. The CDR3 sequence: CATSDTSDYGYTF. The CDR3 DNA reads as TGTGCCACCTCTGACACGTCGGACTATGGCTACACCTTC. The chain has TRBV24-1 and TRBJ1-2; D gene uncertain. This CDR3 has 13 residues. V dropped 9 bases and J dropped 3 bases, with 13 bases sitting between them. Germline lookup yields CDR1 KGHDR and CDR2 SFDVKD.

The chain employs TRBV7-9 and TRBJ1-5; a possible D gene is TRBD1 (6 bases). Germline V gene lookup returns CDR1 SEHNR and CDR2 FQNEAQ (reference sequence). The CDR3 runs to 15 residues. V dropped 5 bases and J dropped 5 bases, with 16 bases sitting between them. The CDR3 nucleotides read TGTGCCAGCAGCCCCCGGGGGGGGCGGCATCAGCCCCAGCATTTT. This encodes CASSPRGGRHQPQHF.

V and J are TRBV5-1 and TRBJ1-2; 10 positions match TRBD1. CDR1 and CDR2 (germline): SGHRS, YFSETQ. V lost 2 bases, J lost 4 bases, and 2 bases stayed unmatched. The CDR3 is 14 residues long. In DNA form, the CDR3 reads TGCGCCAGCAGCTTACGGGACAGGGGCTATGGCTACACCTTC. It encodes CASSLRDRGYGYTF.

As to this clone: The same CDR3 arises from other DNA sequences in this sample as well. The chain has TRBV7-8 and TRBJ2-1; 13 nucleotides match TRBD2. Losses at the gene ends were 5 bases for V and 2 bases for J; bases not matched to a gene: 6. This CDR3 is built from 17 residues. Germline CDR1 and CDR2: SGHVS and FQNEAQ. CDR3 residues: CASSRRLAGGPYNEQFF. The CDR3 nucleotides read TGTGCCAGCAGCCGCAGACTAGCGGGGGGCCCCTACAATGAGCAGTTCTTC.

This rearrangement joins TRBV7-2 to TRBJ2-5, with 8 nucleotides matching TRBD2. CDR3 length equals 15 residues. Germline V gives CDR1 SGHTA, CDR2 FQGNSA. V dropped 0 bases and J dropped 2; count of bases not matched to a gene: 2. In DNA, the CDR3 is TGTGCCAGCAGCTTAGCTGCGGGGGGACAAGAGACCCAGTACTTC. Its protein product is CASSLAAGGQETQYF.

V and J are TRBV6-5 and TRBJ1-1; weak D call: TRBD1 (5 bases). Germline CDR1 is MNHEY and CDR2 is SVGAGI. This CDR3 has 13 residues. V shed 8 bases and J shed 4 bases, with 14 bases lying between them. The CDR3 coding sequence is TGTGCCAGCGGGGAGGGGTGGTTCACTGAAGCTTTCTTT. Its protein product is CASGEGWFTEAFF.

The V call is TRBV5-1, the J call TRBJ2-7; TRBD2 aligns across 9 bases. This CDR3 is 14 amino acids long. After removal of 0 bases from V and 6 bases from J, the junction contained 4 bases not matched to a gene. CDR1 is SGHRS, CDR2 YFSETQ, per germline. In DNA, the CDR3 is TGCGCCAGCAGCTTGGACAGCGGGGGGACCGAGCAGTACGTC. Translated, it gives CASSLDSGGTEQYV.

The CDR3 spells CASSLGQGTNTEAFF. The CDR3 nucleotides are TGTGCCAGCAGCTTGGGTCAGGGAACGAACACTGAAGCTTTCTTT. V gene TRBV7-9 combines with J gene TRBJ1-1, with D perhaps matching TRBD1 (5 bases). The V and J ends lost 3 bases and 1 base respectively, with 12 bases between them. The V gene's germline CDR1 is SEHNR and CDR2 FQNEAQ (reference sequence). The CDR3 has 15 residues.

The J gene is TRBJ1-2, the V gene TRBV30; no firm D call. CDR1 and CDR2 (germline): GTSNPN, SVGIG (reference sequence). The CDR3 totals 12 residues. The germline V and J ends were trimmed by 8 bases and 4 bases, with 14 bases remaining between them. The CDR3 DNA reads TGTGCCCAGGAGGAGGTTGGCTATGGCTACACCTTC. As protein: CAQEEVGYGYTF.

The sample holds one count of this clone. This rearrangement joins TRBV5-4 to TRBJ1-3; D unresolved. CDR1 SGHNT and CDR2 YYREEE come from the germline V gene (reference sequence). The CDR3 is made up of 14 amino acids. The V end lost 3 bases, the J end lost 1 base, and 8 bases lay between the germline ends. CDR3 amino acids: CASSYTGSGNTIYF. Here the CDR3 DNA reads TGTGCCAGCAGCTACACGGGGTCTGGAAACACCATATATTTT.

CDR3 bases: TGTGCCAGTAGTATGGGACAGGGGAATGGCTACACCTTC. It is translated as CASSMGQGNGYTF. The chain combines TRBV19 with TRBJ1-2; the match to TRBD1 covers 10 bases. The germline V gene has CDR1 LNHDA and CDR2 SQIVND (reference sequence). The junction had 1 base not matched to a gene; V was cut back by 3 bases and J by 6 bases. This CDR3 has 13 residues.

This chain connects TRBV20-1 to TRBJ2-7; 7 bases map to TRBD2. The CDR3 covers 13 residues. V was pared by 3 bases and J by 3 bases, with 5 bases of the junction left unmatched. Germline loops: CDR1 DFQATT, CDR2 SNEGSKA (reference sequence). CDR3 nucleotide sequence: TGCAGTGCTAGTTATGGGACTATCTACGAGCAGTACGTC. The encoded protein is CSASYGTIYEQYV.

This clone was picked up one time. This chain's CDR3 is CASSQDRGVSSYNSPLHF. Written as DNA, the CDR3 is TGCGCCAGCAGCCAAGATCGCGGGGTTAGCTCCTATAATTCACCCCTCCACTTT. The chain recombines TRBV4-1 with TRBJ1-6; D is uncertain. The CDR3 sequence is 18 residues long. V lost 0 bases and J lost 0, with 12 bases in between. Germline V CDR1 and CDR2: MGHRA, YSYEKL.

The chain uses TRBV10-3 and TRBJ1-1, with TRBD1 matching 9 bases. The CDR3 has 15 amino acids. CDR1 and CDR2 from the germline V gene are ENHRY and SYGVKD. Trimming at V came to 5 bases and at J to 5 bases, leaving 9 bases not matched to a gene. Here the CDR3 DNA reads TGTGCCATCAGTAGGACAGGGGTGGGCTTAACTGAAGCTTTCTTT. Its translation is CAISRTGVGLTEAFF.

The chain links TRBV11-3 to TRBJ1-2; 9 bases align to TRBD1. V trimming: 5 bases; J trimming: 2 bases; junction bases outside the gene matches: 6. The germline gives CDR1 SGHNT, CDR2 YENEEA. The CDR3 spans 15 residues. CDR3 bases: TGTGCCAGCAGCCCCCGACAGGGGGGGAACTATGGCTACACCTTC. It codes for CASSPRQGGNYGYTF.

J is TRBJ2-1 and V is TRBV11-3; TRBD2 aligns across 12 bases. With V trimmed by 6 bases and J by 10 bases, 4 bases remained unmatched. The CDR3 extends over 13 amino acids. Per the germline V gene, CDR1 is SGHNT and CDR2 is YENEEA. DNA of the CDR3: TGTGCCAGCAGTCCTCTAGCGGGGGGGGAGCAGTTCTTC. Translated, it gives CASSPLAGGEQFF.

The rearrangement uses TRBV7-6 and TRBJ2-7; 11 positions match TRBD1. This CDR3 is built from 14 residues. After removal of 8 bases from V and 5 bases from J, the junction contained 8 bases not matched to a gene. The germline gives CDR1 SGHVS, CDR2 FNYEAQ. Here the CDR3 DNA reads TGTGCCAGCGAACTGGGACAGGGGGAGGACGAGCAGTACTTC. This encodes CASELGQGEDEQYF.

The rearrangement joins TRBV30 to TRBJ2-4; TRBD1 might be the D (5 bases). The CDR3 is made up of 12 amino acids. CDR1 GTSNPN and CDR2 SVGIG come from the germline V gene (reference sequence). V lost 2 bases and J lost 9, with 11 bases in between. CDR3 loop: CAWSTDQGIQYF. The CDR3 DNA reads TGTGCCTGGAGTACCGACCAGGGCATTCAGTACTTC.

V is TRBV11-3 and J is TRBJ2-7; 11 bases line up with TRBD2. CDR1 and CDR2 (germline): SGHNT, YENEEA. With 5 bases clipped from V and 0 bases from J, the junction kept 3 bases outside the gene matches. The CDR3 has 15 amino acids. CDR3 sequence (DNA): TGTGCCAGCAGCAAGGGGACTAGCGGCTCCTACGAGCAGTACTTC. It encodes CASSKGTSGSYEQYF.

V is TRBV9 and J is TRBJ1-2; D perhaps matches TRBD1 (5 bases). Germline V CDR1 and CDR2: SGDLS, YYNGEE. This CDR3 is 13 amino acids long. The V gene lost 1 base and the J gene lost 4 bases, with 8 bases spanning the gap. In DNA form, the CDR3 reads TGTGCCAGCAGCGTATCAGGGCTCTATGGCTACACCTTC. Translated: CASSVSGLYGYTF.

The chain uses TRBV5-6 and TRBJ1-1, with D perhaps TRBD1 (5 bases). The germline V and J ends were trimmed by 0 bases and 0 bases, with 9 bases remaining between them. CDR3 length: 15 amino acids. Germline V gives CDR1 SGHDT, CDR2 YYEEEE. The CDR3 here is CASSLDDRLNTEAFF. As DNA, the CDR3 is TGTGCCAGCAGCTTGGATGACAGATTGAACACTGAAGCTTTCTTT.

The V call is TRBV6-5, the J call TRBJ1-1; TRBD1 agrees at 9 bases. CDR3 size: 14 residues. The V segment lost 6 bases and the J segment 3 bases; nucleotides outside the gene matches: 5. Germline CDR1 MNHEY, CDR2 SVGAGI. CDR3 nucleotide sequence: TGTGCCAGCAGCCTCACAGGGGGCGACACTGAAGCTTTCTTT. This gives the protein CASSLTGGDTEAFF.

This clone was counted a single time. V is TRBV24-1 and J is TRBJ2-2; maybe TRBD2 (6 bases). The germline V gene encodes CDR1 KGHDR and CDR2 SFDVKD. The CDR3 loop spans 13 amino acids. Trimming cost V 4 bases and J 6 bases, with 8 bases left between them. The DNA for the CDR3 is TGTGCCACCAGTGAGGACTACCCCGGGGAGCTGTTTTTT. It specifies CATSEDYPGELFF.